Below, 14 T cell receptor beta chains from the same sample are listed, as sequenced in a study of T cell repertoires in cytomegalovirus infection. These TCRs' antigens remain unknown. TCRdb used MiXCR to reprocess the reads, holding one entry per CDR3 protein. The sample consists of more than 300,000 distinct CDR3 sequences, approximately 30% of them appearing once. Sample: cultured PBMCs, taken from culture after CMV antigen stimulation. These receptors were taken from a human donor in good health (CMV status not recorded). Some clones in this sample may be carry-over from other donors' samples.

This clonotype showed up just a few times. The J gene is TRBJ2-7, the V gene TRBV5-1; D ambiguous. Germline-derived CDR1 and CDR2 are SGHRS and YFSETQ. CDR3 size: 13 residues. Trimming removed 0 bases at V and 6 bases at J, with 10 bases between. The CDR3 nucleotides read TGCGCCAGCAGCTTGGAGTCCCCTTTCGAGCAGTACTTC. Translated: CASSLESPFEQYF.

A few counts support this clonotype. The chain carries TRBV18 and TRBJ2-2; D might be TRBD1 (6 bases). This CDR3 has 15 residues. The ends were cut back, 0 bases at V and 4 bases at J, with 9 bases in the middle. The germline V gene has CDR1 KGHSH and CDR2 LQKENI. DNA of the CDR3: TGTGCCAGCTCACCACCGGGGGCGGCCACCGGGGAGCTGTTTTTT. Residues: CASSPPGAATGELFF. Full variable domain (remainder filled in from reference TRBV18 and TRBJ2-2): NAGVMQNPRHLVRRRGQEARLRCSPMKGHSHVYWYRQLPEEGLKFMVYLQKENIIDESGMPKERFSAEFPKEGPSILRIQQVVRGDSAAYFCASSPPGAATGELFFGEGSRLTVL.

This clonotype was seen at least ten times. The chain combines TRBV7-2 with TRBJ2-5, with D unresolved. The V end lost 1 base, the J end lost 5 bases, and 5 bases lay between the germline ends. The CDR3 consists of 12 residues. Germline assignment: CDR1 SGHTA and CDR2 FQGNSA. CDR3 coding DNA: TGTGCCAGCAGCTTAGTCGCCGAGACCCAGTACTTC. It encodes CASSLVAETQYF. The full variable domain, its missing parts supplied by reference TRBV7-2 and TRBJ2-5, is GAGVSQSPSNKVTEKGKDVELRCDPISGHTALYWYRQSLGQGLEFLIYFQGNSAPDKSGLPSDRFSAERTGGSVSTLTIQRTQQEDSAVYLCASSLVAETQYFGPGTRLLVL.

Concerning this clonotype: The junction and the germline gene differ at one end; a read error may be behind it. The rearrangement links TRBV20-1 to TRBJ2-2; 9 nucleotides match TRBD1. The germline gives CDR1 DFQATT, CDR2 SNEGSKA (reference sequence). This CDR3 spans 13 amino acids. The CDR3 sequence: CSANDRGTGELFF. The CDR3 DNA is TGCAGTGCAAACGACAGGGGGACCGGTGAGCTGTTTTTT.

This clonotype was counted between two and nine times. The V gene is TRBV7-2, the J gene TRBJ2-1, with unresolved D. CDR3 length: 14 residues. Per germline, CDR1 SGHTA and CDR2 FQGNSA. V was shortened by 7 bases and J by 5 bases, with 15 bases between the two germline ends. The CDR3 is CASTQTWADNEQFF. The DNA for the CDR3 is TGTGCCAGCACCCAAACCTGGGCAGACAATGAGCAGTTCTTC.

This clonotype was picked up many times. The V call is TRBV20-1, the J call TRBJ1-1; no firm D call. This CDR3 is built from 12 residues. Germline-derived CDR1 and CDR2 are DFQATT and SNEGSKA (reference sequence). V lost 6 bases to trimming and J lost 6 bases, with 14 bases between them. CDR3 in amino acids: CSAGSGYAEAFF. For the CDR3, the DNA is TGCAGTGCGGGTTCAGGTTATGCTGAAGCTTTCTTT.

This clonotype was seen repeatedly, ten times or more. The CDR3 sequence: CASSLNSQETQYF. Here the CDR3 DNA reads TGTGCCAGCAGCTTAAACAGCCAAGAGACCCAGTACTTC. V usage is TRBV11-3 and J usage is TRBJ2-5; no clear D. Germline CDR1 SGHNT, CDR2 YENEEA. The CDR3 covers 13 residues. The V gene lost 2 bases and the J gene lost 1 base, with 5 bases spanning the gap.

The gene calls are TRBV7-9 and TRBJ2-6, with 9 bases lining up with TRBD1. V lost 5 bases, J lost 0 bases, and 8 bases stayed unmatched. The germline CDR1 and CDR2 sequences are SEHNR and FQNEAQ (reference sequence). The CDR3 loop spans 18 amino acids. The CDR3 DNA is TGTGCCAGCAGCGTCCGGGACAGGGCGAGCTCTGGGGCCAACGTCCTGACTTTC. Its protein is CASSVRDRASSGANVLTF.

The chain is built from TRBV5-4 and TRBJ2-7, with TRBD2 identical over 8 bases. J was trimmed by 3 bases and V by 3 bases; bases with no gene match: 5. This CDR3 spans 14 amino acids. Germline V gives CDR1 SGHNT, CDR2 YYREEE (reference sequence). CDR3: CASSSTGTSYEQYV. CDR3 sequence (DNA): TGTGCCAGCAGCTCAACCGGGACTAGCTACGAGCAGTACGTC.

This clonotype was seen more than once but under ten times. The genes are TRBV7-9 and TRBJ2-7, with TRBD1 identical over 9 bases. CDR1 SEHNR and CDR2 FQNEAQ come from the germline V gene (reference sequence). This CDR3 spans 16 amino acids. Unmatched junction bases numbered 13, after V lost 5 bases and J lost 5 bases. The CDR3 here is CASSPWTGARPDEQYF. The CDR3 DNA follows: TGTGCCAGCAGCCCGTGGACAGGGGCCAGACCCGACGAGCAGTACTTC.

Only a few counts were recorded for this clonotype. This chain connects TRBV7-9 to TRBJ1-4; a weak D match, TRBD1 (5 bases). CDR3 length equals 13 residues. V lost 10 bases, J lost 1 base, and 10 bases lay in between. The germline V gene encodes CDR1 SEHNR and CDR2 FQNEAQ (reference sequence). CDR3 nucleotide sequence: TGTGCCATCGACAGCGTAACTAATGAAAAACTGTTTTTT. It encodes CAIDSVTNEKLFF.

The table lists this clonotype with a few counts. The chain has TRBV28 and TRBJ1-2, with TRBD1 identical over 7 bases. This CDR3 has 11 amino acids. Germline trimming cut 5 bases from V and 13 bases from J; bases unmatched to any gene: 7. Germline CDR1 MDHEN, CDR2 SYDVKM. CDR3 DNA sequence: TGTGCCAGCAGTCAACTGACAGGGATCACCTTC. This sequence encodes CASSQLTGITF.

DNA for the CDR3: TGTGCCAGCAGCTTAGAAGGTACGAGACAGAGGAAGAACACTGAAGCTTTCTTT. This translates into CASSLEGTRQRKNTEAFF. This chain connects TRBV11-3 to TRBJ1-1, with D maybe TRBD1 (5 bases). Germline V gene sequence: CDR1 SGHNT, CDR2 YENEEA. V lost 0 bases and J 1 base, leaving 18 bases between the germline ends. CDR3 length: 18 amino acids.

V and J are TRBV7-3 and TRBJ1-2, with 7 bases that match TRBD1. The CDR3 loop spans 13 amino acids. CDR1 SGHTA and CDR2 FQGTGA come from the germline V gene. Trimming at V came to 2 bases and at J to 8 bases, leaving 5 bases not matched to a gene. Here the CDR3 reads CASSLATGLGYTF. As DNA, the CDR3 is TGTGCCAGCAGCTTAGCGACAGGGCTCGGCTACACCTTC.